A selection of T cell receptor beta chains follows, all from one sample in a study of regulatory T cells in long-lasting Graves disease. TCRdb re-called the multiplex PCR reads with MiXCR, one entry per CDR3 protein. The data show 200,000 to 250,000 distinct CDR3 sequences, around 16% seen once. Source: peripheral blood mononuclear cells (PBMCs), taken at new diagnosis, from a patient treated with antithyroid drugs. These receptors were collected from a female donor with Graves disease. The conserved cysteine and the conserved F or W are not part of the CDR3 here.

v_gene: TRBV3-1; CDR3aa: ASSRVTGGGADTQY
v_gene: TRBV11-2; CDR3aa: ASSLEFQLGYNEQF
v_gene: TRBV28; CDR3aa: ASRAPGTGHGYT
v_gene: TRBV11-3; CDR3aa: ASSLDPGYTQY
v_gene: TRBV6-2/TRBV6-3; CDR3aa: ASSYLPGETQY
v_gene: TRBV27; CDR3aa: ASSLSQGGRSAF
v_gene: TRBV6-1; CDR3aa: ASRNSRPSTDTQY
v_gene: TRBV5-6; CDR3aa: ASSQRTSGKAPGELF
v_gene: TRBV20-1; CDR3aa: SAAPSGTILLISYNEQF
v_gene: TRBV19; CDR3aa: ASTPITGGEGEKLF
v_gene: TRBV19; CDR3aa: ASSTQGDLSSEQY
v_gene: TRBV20-1; CDR3aa: SAARNLRSGGYT
v_gene: TRBV24-1; CDR3aa: ATRRTSERDEQF
v_gene: TRBV15; CDR3aa: ATSRGSLEAF
v_gene: TRBV6-5; CDR3aa: ASSYSGTGIYNEQF
v_gene: TRBV5-5; CDR3aa: ASSRAGRETQY
v_gene: TRBV29-1; CDR3aa: SVVVRRGREQY
v_gene: TRBV28; CDR3aa: ASTLGDRDYGYT
v_gene: TRBV12-3/TRBV12-4; CDR3aa: ASSYLAGAGKTQH
v_gene: TRBV3-1; CDR3aa: ASSQTSGRYEQY
v_gene: TRBV3-1; CDR3aa: ASSQVWGETQY
v_gene: TRBV20-1; CDR3aa: SAREAGVGAGGQY
v_gene: TRBV12-3/TRBV12-4; CDR3aa: ASSSTGVESPLH
v_gene: TRBV20-1; CDR3aa: SASRRAPYNEQF
v_gene: TRBV19; CDR3aa: ATMKDSSYNEQF
v_gene: TRBV5-6; CDR3aa: ASSLTRRGETQY
v_gene: TRBV18; CDR3aa: ASSPLLADNEQF
v_gene: TRBV28; CDR3aa: ASNGALGETQY
v_gene: TRBV27; CDR3aa: ASSLLARLNTGELF
v_gene: TRBV2; CDR3aa: ASCGTGGNEQY
v_gene: TRBV18; CDR3aa: ASSPGRLNEKLF
v_gene: TRBV10-3; CDR3aa: AISESGGKYEQY
v_gene: TRBV10-3; CDR3aa: AISDWTSGRVNEQF
v_gene: TRBV20-1; CDR3aa: SARGISRGRPDTQY
v_gene: TRBV6-2/TRBV6-3; CDR3aa: ASSLRDRVTDTQY
v_gene: TRBV11-2; CDR3aa: ASSSPVYTTGGLSGNTIY
v_gene: TRBV2; CDR3aa: ASSGQGQGYGYT
v_gene: TRBV12-3/TRBV12-4; CDR3aa: ASSSTGGNEAF
v_gene: TRBV20-1; CDR3aa: SAPGTSGRASTDTQY
v_gene: TRBV5-8; CDR3aa: ASSPAFGARYEGANVLT
v_gene: TRBV30; CDR3aa: AWSSRGRGDQPQH
v_gene: TRBV7-2; CDR3aa: AKATPLPGGDTQY